This entry lists 18 T cell receptor beta chains sequenced from one sample in a study of human T cells and chemical hapten exposure. Time point meaning: pre-sensitization, week 0. Described treatment: therapeutic diphenylcyclopropenone sensitization with weekly scalp DPC. TCRdb recomputed calls from the RACE reads with MiXCR, one row per CDR3 protein. Here the sample spans about 380,000 distinct CDR3 sequences, roughly 5.3% being singletons. Material: whole blood, obtained in connection with sensitization to the hapten diphenylcyclopropenone (DPC). The source of these receptors is a woman aged 45-65 years with alopecia areata. Some clones in this sample may be carry-over from other donors' samples.

There are a few counts of this clonotype. The chain uses TRBV13 and TRBJ2-1; 11 bases align to TRBD1. V lost 6 bases and J lost 6; bases outside the gene matches: 10. The CDR3 sequence is 16 residues long. Per germline, CDR1 PRHDT and CDR2 FYEKMQ (reference sequence). The CDR3 nucleotides read TGTGCCAGCAGGCGAACCGGACAGGGGGCGATCAATGAGCAGTTCTTC. Amino acid sequence: CASRRTGQGAINEQFF.

The CDR3 reads CSASQGFNYGYTF. The CDR3 DNA sequence: TGCAGTGCTAGTCAGGGATTTAACTATGGCTACACCTTC. The rearrangement links TRBV20-1 to TRBJ1-2; D perhaps matches TRBD1 (5 bases). This CDR3 is built from 13 residues. Germline-derived CDR1 and CDR2 are DFQATT and SNEGSKA (reference sequence). The V gene lost 3 bases and the J gene lost 1 base, with 9 bases spanning the gap.

This clonotype was observed at least ten times. The chain joins TRBV7-2 to TRBJ2-3; 10 nucleotides align to TRBD2. From germline, CDR1 is SGHTA and CDR2 FQGNSA. V lost 0 bases to trimming and J lost 5 bases; unmatched junction nucleotides: 5. The CDR3 runs 16 residues. The CDR3 region is CASSLARVAGGDTQYF. CDR3 DNA sequence: TGTGCCAGCAGCTTAGCGCGGGTAGCGGGGGGAGATACGCAGTATTTT.

The chain employs TRBV7-9 and TRBJ1-5; no clear D. V was trimmed by 2 bases and J by 1 base, leaving 12 bases between them. CDR1 SEHNR and CDR2 FQNEAQ come from the germline V gene (reference sequence). The CDR3 runs to 16 residues. CDR3 nucleotide sequence: TGTGCCAGCAGCTTATACCGGGGAAGGAGCAATCAGCCCCAGCATTTT. Translating it yields CASSLYRGRSNQPQHF.

This chain uses TRBV28 with TRBJ2-6, with 10 bases aligning to TRBD1. The CDR3 has 19 residues. Trimming at V came to 7 bases and at J to 2 bases, leaving 14 bases not matched to a gene. CDR1 MDHEN and CDR2 SYDVKM come from the germline V gene. The CDR3 DNA follows: TGTGCCAGCATCCCCGGGACAGGGGATTGGGGCACTGGGGCCAACGTCCTGACTTTC. This translates into CASIPGTGDWGTGANVLTF.

This chain links TRBV27 with TRBJ2-5; 11 bases map to TRBD2. The junction had 5 bases not matched to a gene; V was cut back by 4 bases and J by 4 bases. The CDR3 covers 15 residues. Germline CDR1 MNHEY, CDR2 SMNVEV (reference sequence). The DNA of the CDR3 is TGTGCCAGCAGTTCCCCTGGACTAGCGGGAGAGACCCAGTACTTC. Protein product: CASSSPGLAGETQYF.

This clonotype was observed many times. The V call is TRBV2, the J call TRBJ2-7, with 8 bases matching TRBD1. Germline CDR1 reads SNHLY; CDR2 reads FYNNEI. This CDR3 is built from 15 residues. J lost 4 bases, V lost 2 bases, and 7 bases had no gene match. Here the CDR3 reads CASSEWTGNTYEQYF. The DNA for the CDR3 is TGTGCCAGCAGTGAATGGACAGGGAATACGTACGAGCAGTACTTC. Full variable domain (missing parts from reference TRBV2 and TRBJ2-7): EPEVTQTPSHQVTQMGQEVILRCVPISNHLYFYWYRQILGQKVEFLVSFYNNEISEKSEIFDDQFSVERPDGSNFTLKIRSTKLEDSAMYFCASSEWTGNTYEQYFGPGTRLTVT.

This chain links TRBV29-1 with TRBJ1-1; the D is unclear. Looked up from germline, CDR1 is SQVTM and CDR2 is ANQGSEA. The CDR3 sequence is 14 residues long. V was pared by 0 bases and J by 4 bases, with 12 bases between. CDR3 protein: CSVEDAGYGTEAFF. As DNA, the CDR3 is TGCAGCGTTGAAGATGCGGGTTATGGCACTGAAGCTTTCTTT.

This clonotype was recorded at least ten times. V is TRBV6-6 and J is TRBJ2-7; D ambiguous. Trimming shortened V by 5 bases and J by 2 bases, and 7 bases separated the two germline ends. The germline gives CDR1 MNHNY, CDR2 SVGAGI (reference sequence). The CDR3 extends over 12 amino acids. This CDR3 is CASSLLAYEQYF. The DNA for the CDR3 is TGTGCCAGCAGTCTACTGGCCTACGAGCAGTACTTC.

About this clonotype: A much larger clonotype is one base distant, so this may be a read error. This likely comes from a read error, as the CDR3 has no conserved phenylalanine or tryptophan at its end. This chain links TRBV6-6 with TRBJ2-7, with D perhaps being TRBD1 or TRBD2 (6 bases each). The CDR3 length is 14 residues. The germline V and J ends were trimmed by 7 bases and 5 bases, with 18 bases remaining between them. CDR1 is MNHNY, CDR2 SVGAGI, per germline (reference sequence). In DNA form, the CDR3 reads TGTGCCAGCAAGGTGCCGGGGGCGTCCGACGAGCAGTACTTA. Its protein is CASKVPGASDEQYL.

Many counts were recorded for this clonotype. The rearrangement uses TRBV7-6 and TRBJ2-5, with D possibly TRBD2 on 5 matching bases. With 5 bases removed from V and 5 bases from J, the gap between germline ends came to 24 bases. The CDR3 has 17 amino acids. CDR1 is SGHVS, CDR2 FNYEAQ, per germline. The CDR3 spells CASSPFPVKESGETQYF. The DNA of the CDR3 is TGTGCCAGCAGCCCCTTTCCGGTGAAGGAGTCGGGGGAGACCCAGTACTTC.

This clonotype was recorded at least ten times. The chain couples TRBV15 to TRBJ2-5, with TRBD2 matching over 7 bases. V lost 1 base and J lost 5; bases outside the gene matches: 4. The CDR3 runs to 14 residues. Germline V gene data show CDR1 as LNHNV and CDR2 as YYDKDF (reference sequence). CDR3 in DNA: TGTGCCACCAGCAGAGCGGGGCGGGGGGAGACCCAGTACTTC. Its protein is CATSRAGRGETQYF.

The chain links TRBV20-1 to TRBJ2-6; D could derive from TRBD1 or TRBD2 (5 bases each). Germline CDR1 and CDR2: DFQATT and SNEGSKA (reference sequence). The CDR3 has 15 residues. CDR3 sequence reads: CSVPGRSGGANVLTF. The CDR3 nucleotides read TGCAGCGTTCCGGGACGGTCCGGGGGGGCCAACGTCCTGACTTTC.

The chain uses TRBV7-2 and TRBJ2-5; maybe TRBD2 (5 bases). CDR1 SGHTA and CDR2 FQGNSA come from the germline V gene. The CDR3 covers 15 residues. V was shortened by 4 bases and J by 5 bases, with 17 bases between the two germline ends. The CDR3 is CASSSLPDFVETQYF. The CDR3 bases are TGTGCCAGCAGCTCTTTACCGGACTTCGTGGAGACCCAGTACTTC.

This clonotype came up many times. The chain couples TRBV29-1 to TRBJ2-5, with D unclear. Germline-derived CDR1 and CDR2 are SQVTM and ANQGSEA. V was pared by 4 bases and J by 5 bases, with 5 bases between. The CDR3 spans 10 residues. CDR3 sequence: CSVVSETQYF. Written as DNA, the CDR3 is TGCAGCGTTGTCTCGGAGACCCAGTACTTC.

V gene TRBV20-1 combines with J gene TRBJ1-2; 7 positions agree with TRBD1. Unmatched junction bases numbered 7, after V lost 0 bases and J lost 6 bases. The CDR3 runs to 14 residues. Germline CDR1 DFQATT, CDR2 SNEGSKA (reference sequence). In DNA form, the CDR3 reads TGCAGTGCTAGAGATCCGACAGGGTTTGATGGCTACACCTTC. Translation: CSARDPTGFDGYTF.

This clonotype was seen ten or more times. V is TRBV7-9 and J is TRBJ2-3, with 9 bases matching TRBD1. Per germline, CDR1 SEHNR and CDR2 FQNEAQ (reference sequence). CDR3 size: 15 residues. V trimming: 4 bases; J trimming: 0 bases; junction bases outside the gene matches: 2. The CDR3, as DNA: TGTGCCAGCAGCTGGGGACAGGGAAGCACAGATACGCAGTATTTT. Protein: CASSWGQGSTDTQYF.

This clonotype was observed many times. This rearrangement joins TRBV5-1 to TRBJ1-1; perhaps TRBD1 as D (5 bases). CDR1 is SGHRS and CDR2 is YFSETQ in the germline V gene. The CDR3 runs 15 residues. V lost 3 bases and J lost 4, with 16 bases in between. CDR3: CASSSGVGETTEAFF. The CDR3 nucleotides read TGCGCCAGCAGCTCGGGGGTTGGGGAGACCACTGAAGCTTTCTTT.